Here is one T cell receptor (beta chain) with its context. The data derive from a study of blood T cell repertoires in COVID-19. Looking at the study overall: PBMCs, B-cell-depleted T cells, or T cells were the source of the cDNA or gDNA that made up the material.

Measured with immunoSEQ multiplex PCR; TCRdb has only the in-frame clones, and not every one. The sample consists of tens of thousands of clones, around 82% of them appearing once. Germline trimming cut 3 bases from V and 2 bases from J; bases unmatched to any gene: 4. The germline V gene encodes CDR1 SGHRS and CDR2 YFSETQ. The CDR3 loop spans 15 amino acids. This chain joins TRBV5-1 and TRBJ1-2, with 10 bases fitting TRBD1. The TCR was taken from a woman aged 55-70 years with acute or convalescent COVID-19. The sequenced material came from peripheral blood. The CDR3 here is CASSSGDRGNYGYTF. The CDR3 coding sequence is TGCGCCAGCAGCTCCGGGGACAGGGGAAACTATGGCTACACCTTC.